A selection of T cell receptor beta chains follows, all from one sample in a study of beta chain features in type 1 diabetes. Some clones are missing from TCRdb's copy, which holds only in-frame ones; the method was immunoSEQ multiplex PCR. The sample consists of some 99,000 clones, approximately 37% of them appearing once. Input material: stem cell memory CD4+ T cells from blood. These receptor sequences come from a woman between 18 and 29 years old in good health. Each CDR3 is given with its conserved first and last residue. The D gene is left open where the match is weak. Only part of the rows carry a size: once, few, many, or a class if the clone is expanded.

v_call	clone_size	j_call	d_call	cdr3_aa	cdr3_nt
TRBV19	NA	TRBJ1-2	TRBD1	CASSTRTGWDGYTF	TGTGCCAGTAGTACGAGGACAGGGTGGGATGGCTACACCTTC
TRBV29-1	NA	TRBJ2-7	TRBD2	CSVAPSGRSGEQYF	TGCAGCGTTGCCCCTAGCGGGAGATCGGGAGAGCAGTACTTC
TRBV18	few	TRBJ1-2	TRBD1	CASSPETGNYGYTF	TGTGCCAGCTCACCGGAGACAGGGAACTATGGCTACACCTTC
TRBV28	many	TRBJ2-5	NA	CASSPTVQETQYF	TGTGCCAGCAGTCCGACAGTTCAAGAGACCCAGTACTTC
TRBV28	NA	TRBJ2-7	NA	CASSSPGSSASSYEQYF	TGTGCCAGCAGTTCCCCGGGAAGTAGCGCTTCCTCCTACGAGCAGTACTTC
TRBV6-6	NA	TRBJ2-7	NA	CASSYSGRGSYEQYF	TGTGCCAGCAGTTACTCCGGAAGGGGGTCCTACGAGCAGTACTTC
TRBV7-9	few	TRBJ2-1	NA	CASSFTGGVYNEQFF	TGTGCCAGCAGCTTCACAGGGGGGGTTTACAATGAGCAGTTCTTC
TRBV5-1	NA	TRBJ2-7	TRBD2	CASRPLAGLAYEQYF	TGCGCCAGCAGACCGTTAGCGGGACTAGCGTACGAGCAGTACTTC
TRBV27	once	TRBJ1-5	NA	CASSLQRAQPQHF	TGTGCCAGCAGTTTACAGAGGGCCCAGCCCCAGCATTTT
TRBV5-1	NA	TRBJ1-2	NA	CASRSSTVGVGGYTF	TGCGCCAGCAGATCAAGCACGGTAGGGGTTGGAGGCTACACCTTC
TRBV27	NA	TRBJ1-1	NA	CASTFNRNTEAFF	TGTGCCAGCACCTTTAACAGGAACACTGAAGCTTTCTTT
TRBV28	NA	TRBJ2-1	TRBD2	CASSFVGLAPYNEQFF	TGTGCCAGCAGTTTTGTCGGACTAGCCCCCTACAATGAGCAGTTCTTC
TRBV30	NA	TRBJ1-4	NA	CAWSKTPKLFF	TGTGCCTGGAGTAAGACACCAAAACTGTTTTTT
TRBV19	NA	TRBJ2-3	TRBD2	CASRPGLAHRRSTDTQYF	TGTGCCAGTAGACCGGGACTAGCGCATCGACGCAGCACAGATACGCAGTATTTT
TRBV5-1	NA	TRBJ1-2	NA	CASRGGTEINYGYTF	TGCGCCAGCAGGGGGGGAACAGAGATTAACTATGGCTACACCTTC
TRBV14	NA	TRBJ2-1	TRBD1	CASSPTGLEPFF	TGTGCCAGCAGCCCGACAGGGCTTGAACCGTTCTTC
TRBV28	NA	TRBJ2-1	TRBD1	CASSPGTGTYNEQFF	TGTGCCAGCAGCCCTGGGACAGGGACATACAATGAGCAGTTCTTC
TRBV29-1	NA	TRBJ2-2	NA	CSVEERRISNTGELFF	TGCAGCGTTGAAGAGAGGCGGATCTCGAACACCGGGGAGCTGTTTTTT
TRBV30	NA	TRBJ2-7	TRBD1	CAWSVDRAYEQYF	TGTGCCTGGAGTGTCGACAGGGCATACGAGCAGTACTTC
TRBV2	NA	TRBJ1-5	TRBD1	CASSPGTGNQPQHF	TGTGCCAGCAGCCCCGGGACAGGGAATCAGCCCCAGCATTTT
TRBV27	NA	TRBJ1-2	NA	CASSALGDNYGYTF	TGTGCCAGCAGTGCCCTAGGGGATAACTATGGCTACACCTTC
TRBV2	few	TRBJ2-3	TRBD2	CASRRDGRAADTQYF	TGTGCCAGCAGGAGGGACGGGAGGGCCGCAGATACGCAGTATTTT
TRBV6-5	NA	TRBJ1-2	TRBD1	CASTPTGGAGGYTF	TGTGCCAGCACCCCCACAGGGGGCGCTGGGGGCTACACCTTC
TRBV4-3	NA	TRBJ2-2	NA	CASSPRDLPTGELFF	TGCGCCAGCAGCCCTAGGGACTTACCTACCGGGGAGCTGTTTTTT
TRBV19	few	TRBJ1-5	NA	CASRRIALREAGGINQPQHF	TGTGCCAGTAGGAGGATTGCTCTTAGAGAGGCGGGCGGGATCAATCAGCCCCAGCATTTT
TRBV6-5	few	TRBJ1-2	NA	CASRRGGEGYTF	TGTGCCAGCAGACGGGGGGGTGAGGGCTACACCTTC
TRBV5-1	few	TRBJ1-1	TRBD1	CASSLARGQTLEAFF	TGCGCCAGCAGCTTGGCCCGGGGACAGACACTTGAAGCTTTCTTT
TRBV19	NA	TRBJ2-1	TRBD2	CASAGTSANEQLF	TGTGCCAGCGCCGGGACTAGCGCCAATGAGCAGCTCTTC
TRBV7-3	NA	TRBJ2-1	NA	CASSLKSGEIHNEQFF	TGTGCCAGCAGCCTAAAGTCGGGGGAAATCCACAATGAGCAGTTCTTC
TRBV5-1	NA	TRBJ1-1	NA	CASSLADGRVWNTEAFF	TGCGCCAGCAGCTTGGCCGATGGCCGGGTTTGGAACACTGAAGCTTTCTTT
TRBV7-9	few	TRBJ1-4	NA	CASSLVAGATNEKLFF	TGTGCCAGCAGCTTAGTTGCCGGGGCAACTAATGAAAAACTGTTTTTT
TRBV10-3	NA	TRBJ2-2	NA	CAISSYRAGELFF	TGTGCCATCAGTTCCTACAGGGCCGGGGAGCTGTTTTTT
TRBV7-9	NA	TRBJ2-7	TRBD2	CASSLVGLAGEDYEQYF	TGTGCCAGCAGCTTGGTAGGACTAGCGGGAGAAGACTACGAGCAGTACTTC
TRBV27	NA	TRBJ1-2	NA	CASSLSAGYGYTF	TGTGCCAGCAGTTTATCGGCGGGATATGGCTACACCTTC
TRBV27	NA	TRBJ2-2	TRBD1	CASSWTGGGPPTTGELFF	TGTGCCAGCAGCTGGACAGGGGGCGGTCCCCCGACCACCGGGGAGCTGTTTTTT